Listed below are T cell receptor beta chains from one sample, sequenced in a study of shared clonotypes between healthy human individuals. The assay was immunoSEQ multiplex PCR, and TCRdb's table has in-frame clones only and misses some. The sample shows hundreds of thousands of clones, about 95% of them seen only once. The sample taken for sequencing was naive CD8+ T cells sorted from blood. These receptors were collected from a woman in her twenties or thirties in good health. Both conserved end residues are part of each CDR3. Fields, in order: J gene, D gene, clone size, V gene, CDR3 protein, CDR3 DNA. A D gene is named only where the DNA matches it firmly. Size tells how often a clone was seen (once, few, many) or the class of an expanded clone, and some rows leave it out.

>TRBJ2-7|.|.|TRBV5-1
CASSLVVPHEQYF
TGCGCCAGCAGCTTGGTGGTCCCGCACGAGCAGTACTTC
>TRBJ1-2|TRBD1|.|TRBV19
CASSIETGVDYGYTF
TGTGCCAGTAGTATAGAAACAGGGGTGGACTATGGCTACACCTTC
>TRBJ2-3|.|few|TRBV9
CASSTSGDTQYF
TGTGCCAGCAGCACTTCGGGAGATACGCAGTATTTT
>TRBJ1-1|.|.|TRBV2
CARDTGLGTEAFF
TGTGCCAGAGATACGGGCTTAGGCACTGAAGCTTTCTTT
>TRBJ2-7|TRBD2|once|TRBV9
CASSASGDYEQYF
TGTGCCAGCAGCGCTAGCGGAGACTACGAGCAGTACTTC
>TRBJ2-3|TRBD1|.|TRBV2
CASKPRTGLSTDTQYF
TGTGCCAGCAAACCACGGACAGGTCTTAGCACAGATACGCAGTATTTT
>TRBJ2-1|.|once|TRBV7-9
CASSLAGASAGEQFF
TGTGCCAGCAGCTTAGCAGGGGCTTCGGCAGGTGAGCAGTTCTTC
>TRBJ1-2|TRBD1|.|TRBV28
CASSLPDRAYGYTF
TGTGCCAGCAGTTTACCCGACAGGGCCTATGGCTACACCTTC
>TRBJ2-1|TRBD2|.|TRBV29-1
CSVDGLAGVFDEQFF
TGCAGCGTTGACGGACTAGCGGGAGTATTCGATGAGCAGTTCTTC
>TRBJ2-7|.|.|TRBV5-6
CASSFGTRHSSYEQYF
TGTGCCAGCAGCTTCGGCACAAGGCACAGCTCCTACGAGCAGTACTTC
>TRBJ2-7|.|.|TRBV27
CASKGPPRYEQYF
TGTGCCAGCAAAGGGCCCCCAAGGTACGAGCAGTACTTC
>TRBJ2-7|TRBD2|.|TRBV11-2
CASGEGLAGGYEQYF
TGTGCCAGCGGAGAGGGACTAGCGGGAGGCTACGAGCAGTACTTC
>TRBJ2-1|.|.|TRBV11-2
CASSLDSLAGAYNEQFF
TGTGCCAGCAGCTTAGATTCCCTAGCCGGGGCCTACAATGAGCAGTTCTTC
>TRBJ2-7|.|.|TRBV29-1
CSVVVREGYEQYF
TGCAGCGTTGTGGTGCGGGAAGGCTACGAGCAGTACTTC